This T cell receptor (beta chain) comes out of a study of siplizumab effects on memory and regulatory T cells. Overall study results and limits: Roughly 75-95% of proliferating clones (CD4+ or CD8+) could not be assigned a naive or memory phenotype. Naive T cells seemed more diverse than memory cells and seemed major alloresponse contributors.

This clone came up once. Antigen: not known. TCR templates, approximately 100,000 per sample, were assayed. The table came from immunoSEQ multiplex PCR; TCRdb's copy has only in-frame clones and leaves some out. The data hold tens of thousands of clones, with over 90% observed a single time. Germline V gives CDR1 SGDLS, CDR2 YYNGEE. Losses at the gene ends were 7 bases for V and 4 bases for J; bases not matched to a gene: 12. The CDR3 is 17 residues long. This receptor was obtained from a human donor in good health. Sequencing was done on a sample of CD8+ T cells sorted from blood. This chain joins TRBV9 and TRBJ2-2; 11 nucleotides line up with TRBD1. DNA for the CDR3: TGTGCCAGCCCACGTAGAGTTGGGACAGGGGGCACCGGGGAGCTGTTTTTT. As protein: CASPRRVGTGGTGELFF.